Included here is one TCR beta chain sequence, with context. Its antigen is not identified. The CDR3 loop spans 14 amino acids. Germline V gene data show CDR1 as MDHEN and CDR2 as SYDVKM. V lost 8 bases, J lost 2 bases, and 4 bases stayed unmatched. The sample belongs to a study of shared clonotypes between healthy human individuals. Adults of Caucasian background living in Nashville, Tennessee made up all donors. Study results and limitations: Unshared clonotypes carried lower generation probabilities than those common to all four donors. With a few donors compared, about 5% of naive CD4 clonotypes were shared.

An even split of each subset's genomic DNA across several immunoSEQ plates was performed. Assay: immunoSEQ multiplex PCR; the TCRdb copy retains only in-frame clones and omits some. The table includes about 1.5 million clones, around 97% detected once. The sequence came from a man between 25 and 39 years old in good health. The chain links TRBV28 to TRBJ2-2, with TRBD1 matching 8 bases. The sequencing input was naive CD4+ T cells sorted from blood. Noted subset: CD45RA+ positively selected. CDR3 in amino acids: CASGDRLNTGELFF. For the CDR3, the DNA is TGTGCCAGCGGGGACAGGCTAAACACCGGGGAGCTGTTTTTT.